Presented here are 28 T cell receptor beta chains from one specimen sequenced in a study of CD8 T cells in Susac syndrome (dated by TCRdb to about 2019). The library relied on the immunoSEQ multiplex PCR assay. RNA was extracted using the RNeasy kit, and about 0.5 to 1 ug of the RNA was reverse transcribed with random hexamers. TCRdb reworked the public reads: Q25 trimming with fastp, MiXCR clone assembly, productive beta chains retained. Rows matching on CDR3 protein sequence are summarized as one entry with the most common DNA and genes. Present in this sample are roughly 150,000 distinct CDR3 sequences, about 95% of which were seen just once. The ten largest clones represent about 0.17% of the sample. Material for sequencing was CD4+ T cells from PBMCs. These receptors all stem from a human donor with Susac syndrome.

A remark on this clonotype: Compared with germline, one end of the junction differs, possibly owing to a read error. The genes are TRBV29-1 and TRBJ1-1, with D unresolved. Germline assignment: CDR1 SQVTM and CDR2 ANQGSEA. The CDR3 extends over 11 amino acids. The CDR3 reads CSVQDPSRAFF. As DNA, the CDR3 is TGCAGCGTTCAAGATCCTTCGCGAGCTTTCTTT.

The chain employs TRBV7-2 and TRBJ2-7; D is possibly TRBD2 (6 bases). This CDR3 region has 14 residues. V lost 7 bases, J lost 0 bases, and 13 bases lay in between. The V gene's germline CDR1 is SGHTA and CDR2 FQGNSA. CDR3: CASTHPGSSYEQYF. CDR3 sequence (DNA): TGTGCCAGCACCCATCCCGGGAGCTCCTACGAGCAGTACTTC.

The chain uses TRBV6-4 and TRBJ1-5, with 7 bases that match TRBD1. J gave up 0 bases and V 6 bases, and 14 bases lay outside the gene matches. Looked up from germline, CDR1 is MRHNA and CDR2 is SNTAGT. The CDR3 sequence is 18 residues long. CDR3 bases: TGTGCCAGCAGCCTGCTACAGGGGCCTAGTGATAGCAATCAGCCCCAGCATTTT. Residues: CASSLLQGPSDSNQPQHF.

The chain uses TRBV9 and TRBJ1-2, with D unclear. This CDR3 has 15 amino acids. Germline V gene data show CDR1 as SGDLS and CDR2 as YYNGEE. Trimming shortened V by 0 bases and J by 8 bases, and 17 bases separated the two germline ends. The CDR3 loop reads CASSVGSRATGGYTF. The CDR3 region has the DNA TGTGCCAGCAGCGTAGGATCTCGTGCGACGGGGGGCTACACCTTC.

The chain recombines TRBV3-1 with TRBJ2-4, with TRBD2 matching 10 bases. Germline trimming cut 4 bases from V and 1 base from J; bases unmatched to any gene: 13. The CDR3 length is 19 residues. Germline CDR1 reads LGHDT; CDR2 reads YNNKEL (reference sequence). The CDR3 DNA reads as TGTGCCAGCAGCCCTAGGCCAGCGGGGGGGCCTGGGGCCAAAAACATTCAGTACTTC. This translates into CASSPRPAGGPGAKNIQYF.

The chain uses TRBV9 and TRBJ2-2; 7 nucleotides align to TRBD1. Germline V gene data show CDR1 as SGDLS and CDR2 as YYNGEE. V dropped 4 bases and J dropped 6; count of bases not matched to a gene: 9. The length of the CDR3 is 15 residues. The CDR3 DNA sequence: TGTGCCAGCAGCCCGATACAGGGGACAGCCGGGGAGCTGTTTTTT. Translation: CASSPIQGTAGELFF. Complete variable domain (other parts from reference TRBV9 and TRBJ2-2): DSGVTQTPKHLITATGQRVTLRCSPRSGDLSVYWYQQSLDQGLQFLIQYYNGEERAKGNILERFSAQQFPDLHSELNLSSLELGDSALYFCASSPIQGTAGELFFGEGSRLTVL.

The gene calls are TRBV4-1 and TRBJ2-1; 14 bases fit TRBD2. V was pared by 0 bases and J by 8 bases, with 6 bases of the junction left unmatched. Per the germline V gene, CDR1 is MGHRA and CDR2 is YSYEKL. The CDR3 length is 17 residues. The CDR3 nucleotides are TGCGCCAGCAGCCAAGAGCCGACTAGCGGGGGGGCATATGAGCAGTTCTTC. It specifies CASSQEPTSGGAYEQFF.

The chain is built from TRBV25-1 and TRBJ2-5; D is perhaps TRBD1 or TRBD2 (6 bases each). The germline CDR1 and CDR2 sequences are MGHDK and SYGVNS. The CDR3 totals 12 residues. The V end was cut by 5 bases, the J end by 4 bases, with 8 bases between. CDR3 sequence reads: CASSRGAETQYF. The CDR3, as DNA: TGTGCCAGCAGTAGGGGGGCAGAGACCCAGTACTTC. The complete variable domain, with remaining parts taken from reference TRBV25-1 and TRBJ2-5, reads EADIYQTPRYLVIGTGKKITLECSQTMGHDKMYWYQQDPGMELHLIHYSYGVNSTEKGDLSSESTVSRIRTEHFPLTLESARPSHTSQYLCASSRGAETQYFGPGTRLLVL.

The rearrangement uses TRBV20-1 and TRBJ2-1; maybe TRBD2 (6 bases). Looked up from germline, CDR1 is DFQATT and CDR2 is SNEGSKA (reference sequence). Trimming pared 3 bases from V and 2 bases from J, leaving 14 bases between. The CDR3 runs to 15 residues. Here the CDR3 reads CSASGTGRTYNEQFF. In DNA form, the CDR3 reads TGCAGTGCTAGTGGGACTGGGAGAACCTACAATGAGCAGTTCTTC.

In DNA form, the CDR3 reads TGTGCCAGCAGTGAAGGGAGGACAAAGCAGTTCTTC. Its translation is CASSEGRTKQFF. V and J are TRBV2 and TRBJ2-1; the D call may be TRBD1 or TRBD2 (5 bases each). V was trimmed by 1 base and J by 11 bases, leaving 9 bases between them. CDR1 SNHLY and CDR2 FYNNEI come from the germline V gene. The CDR3 extends over 12 amino acids.

This clonotype was detected once. The gene calls are TRBV20-1 and TRBJ2-1; weak D call: TRBD2 (6 bases). Germline CDR1 is DFQATT and CDR2 is SNEGSKA (reference sequence). V dropped 3 bases and J dropped 0 bases, with 12 bases sitting between them. This CDR3 is 15 amino acids long. The DNA of the CDR3 is TGCAGTGCTAGTGGGGGGACGAGCTCCTACAATGAGCAGTTCTTC. Protein: CSASGGTSSYNEQFF.

The V and J genes are TRBV30 and TRBJ1-2, with 8 bases that match TRBD1. The CDR3 is 11 residues long. V was clipped by 2 bases and J by 7 bases; unmatched bases: 0. Germline V lookup: CDR1 GTSNPN, CDR2 SVGIG (reference sequence). CDR3 coding DNA: TGTGCCTGGAGTACAGGGGGTGGCTACACCTTC. This sequence encodes CAWSTGGGYTF.

The CDR3, as DNA: TGTGCCAGCAGTCCCCAGGGGACGAACACTGAAGCTTTCTTT. This gives the protein CASSPQGTNTEAFF. The V gene is TRBV27, the J gene TRBJ1-1; TRBD1 is a possible D gene (6 bases). The CDR3 covers 14 residues. Germline V gene lookup returns CDR1 MNHEY and CDR2 SMNVEV (reference sequence). V lost 5 bases, J lost 1 base, and 11 bases lay in between.

This clonotype was seen a few times. This chain joins TRBV14 and TRBJ1-1; D gene unclear. The germline V gene encodes CDR1 SGHDN and CDR2 FVKESK. The CDR3 is made up of 13 amino acids. Trimming stripped 3 bases from V and 0 bases from J, with 5 bases between. Here the CDR3 reads CASSQGMNTEAFF. CDR3 nucleotide sequence: TGTGCCAGCAGCCAGGGCATGAACACTGAAGCTTTCTTT.

The chain is built from TRBV27 and TRBJ2-2, with 10 bases identical to TRBD2. This CDR3 spans 16 amino acids. The ends lost 3 bases at V and 3 bases at J; junction bases unmatched: 4. The germline V gene encodes CDR1 MNHEY and CDR2 SMNVEV (reference sequence). The CDR3, as DNA: TGTGCCAGCAGTTTCTCCGGGACTAGCGACACCGGGGAGCTGTTTTTT. It specifies CASSFSGTSDTGELFF.

V gene TRBV10-2 combines with J gene TRBJ2-1; D may match TRBD1 or TRBD2 (5 bases each). Germline-derived CDR1 and CDR2 are WSHSY and SAAADI. This CDR3 is 17 amino acids long. Trimming pared 6 bases from V and 0 bases from J, leaving 18 bases between. This CDR3 reads CASRGPSLAISYNEQFF. CDR3 bases: TGCGCCAGCAGGGGACCCTCGCTAGCCATCTCCTACAATGAGCAGTTCTTC.

The rearrangement joins TRBV9 to TRBJ1-6; D is perhaps TRBD1 (5 bases). The CDR3 is 15 residues long. Germline values: CDR1 SGDLS, CDR2 YYNGEE. V lost 1 base, J lost 7 bases, and 12 bases lay in between. Here the CDR3 reads CASSVKGGDNSPLHF. In nucleotides, the CDR3 is TGTGCCAGCAGCGTAAAAGGAGGGGACAATTCACCCCTCCACTTT.

V is TRBV6-2 or TRBV6-3 and J is TRBJ2-6, with D perhaps matching TRBD1 or TRBD2 (6 bases each). The CDR3 contains 18 residues. Trimming took off 2 bases at V and 2 bases at J, with 16 bases between the two ends. Germline-derived CDR1 and CDR2 are MNHEY and SVGEGT. The CDR3 is CASSYRGVQNPGANVLTF. Written as DNA, the CDR3 is TGTGCCAGCAGTTACAGGGGGGTCCAGAATCCTGGGGCCAACGTCCTGACTTTC.

The V and J genes are TRBV3-1 and TRBJ2-7; TRBD1 matches 7 bases. This CDR3 region has 14 residues. V lost 3 bases to trimming and J lost 7 bases; unmatched junction nucleotides: 9. CDR1 is LGHDT and CDR2 is YNNKEL in the germline V gene (reference sequence). CDR3 residues: CASSQAGTDWEQYF. In nucleotides, the CDR3 is TGTGCCAGCAGCCAGGCCGGGACAGACTGGGAGCAGTACTTC.

The genes are TRBV4-3 and TRBJ2-5; 9 bases line up with TRBD2. Germline CDR1 LGHNA, CDR2 YSLEER. This CDR3 contains 17 residues. Trimming at V came to 1 base and at J to 4 bases, leaving 10 bases not matched to a gene. The CDR3 loop is CASSQGSVAGGPETQYF. For the CDR3, the DNA is TGCGCCAGCAGCCAAGGAAGTGTCGCGGGGGGGCCAGAGACCCAGTACTTC.

This clonotype appeared a single time. The chain is built from TRBV4-1 and TRBJ2-2, with D perhaps matching TRBD1 (8 bases). Per germline, CDR1 MGHRA and CDR2 YSYEKL. CDR3 length: 15 amino acids. The V and J ends lost 6 bases and 4 bases respectively, with 15 bases between them. CDR3 sequence (DNA): TGCGCCAGCAGTCAACAGGGGGGGGCCACCGGGGAGCTGTTTTTT. Its translation: CASSQQGGATGELFF.

The J gene is TRBJ2-7, the V gene TRBV20-1, with 11 bases aligning to TRBD2. CDR1 and CDR2 (germline): DFQATT, SNEGSKA (reference sequence). V trimming: 1 base; J trimming: 3 bases; junction bases outside the gene matches: 5. This CDR3 comprises 15 residues. Written as DNA, the CDR3 is TGCAGTGCTAGAGGGGCTAGCGGGGGGAACTACGAGCAGTACTTC. Protein product: CSARGASGGNYEQYF.

This clonotype was seen a single time. This chain's CDR3 is CASSSRDNSYEQYF. The CDR3 coding sequence is TGCGCCAGCAGCTCCCGGGACAACTCCTACGAGCAGTACTTC. This chain links TRBV5-1 with TRBJ2-7; TRBD1 might be the D (6 bases). Per the germline V gene, CDR1 is SGHRS and CDR2 is YFSETQ. Trimming cost V 3 bases and J 0 bases, with 10 bases left between them. The CDR3 has 14 amino acids.

V is TRBV3-1 and J is TRBJ2-7; D remains ambiguous. CDR1 and CDR2 from the germline V gene are LGHDT and YNNKEL (reference sequence). This CDR3 is 12 amino acids long. Trimming removed 4 bases at V and 3 bases at J, with 7 bases between. CDR3 coding DNA: TGTGCCAGCAGCCTGGCAAACTACGAGCAGTACTTC. Encoded protein: CASSLANYEQYF.

The CDR3 loop reads CATTSFNEQFF. The DNA for the CDR3 is TGTGCCACCACTAGTTTCAATGAGCAGTTCTTC. The gene calls are TRBV7-2 and TRBJ2-1, with TRBD2 as a possible D gene (5 bases). This CDR3 region has 11 residues. Trimming removed 10 bases at V and 6 bases at J, with 10 bases between. The V gene's germline CDR1 is SGHTA and CDR2 FQGNSA.

The chain employs TRBV20-1 and TRBJ2-3; D is unresolved. This CDR3 is 11 amino acids long. Trimming took off 3 bases at V and 2 bases at J, with 3 bases between the two ends. Looked up from germline, CDR1 is DFQATT and CDR2 is SNEGSKA (reference sequence). DNA for the CDR3: TGCAGTGCTAGTTACACAGATACGCAGTATTTT. It encodes CSASYTDTQYF.

This chain connects TRBV12-3 or TRBV12-4 to TRBJ2-7; D unresolved. The CDR3 is made up of 15 amino acids. Trimming pared 6 bases from V and 3 bases from J, leaving 18 bases between. CDR3 residues: CASSPTPERNYEQYF. In DNA form, the CDR3 reads TGTGCCAGCAGCCCGACCCCTGAGAGGAACTACGAGCAGTACTTC.

V gene TRBV12-3 or TRBV12-4 combines with J gene TRBJ1-6, with 9 bases matching TRBD1. The trim removed 1 base at V and 7 bases at J, leaving 8 bases unmatched. CDR3 length: 17 residues. The CDR3 region is CASSLVVGQGVNSPLHF. CDR3 sequence (DNA): TGTGCCAGCAGTTTAGTGGTGGGACAGGGAGTGAATTCACCCCTCCACTTT.